The next 7 T cell receptor beta chains were all read from a single sample in a study of blood T cell repertoires in COVID-19. TCRdb's table, derived via immunoSEQ multiplex PCR, lists solely in-frame clones and lacks some. The sample yields more than 110,000 clones, roughly 81% seen once. Sequenced: peripheral blood. These receptors were collected from a woman aged 45 to 65 with active or convalescent COVID-19.

The chain links TRBV9 to TRBJ2-1; TRBD2 matches at 9 bases. The V gene's germline CDR1 is SGDLS and CDR2 YYNGEE. The ends lost 4 bases at V and 0 bases at J; junction bases unmatched: 14. The CDR3 sequence is 19 residues long. The CDR3 coding sequence is TGTGCCAGCAGCCCAAGTAGGTTGCGGGAGGGATTCTCCTACAATGAGCAGTTCTTC. This gives the protein CASSPSRLREGFSYNEQFF.

This chain connects TRBV28 to TRBJ1-2, with TRBD1 matching 8 bases. The CDR3 consists of 14 residues. Germline lookup yields CDR1 MDHEN and CDR2 SYDVKM. With 10 bases clipped from V and 6 bases from J, the junction kept 13 bases outside the gene matches. The CDR3 bases are TGTGCCACCGGACAGGGAAGATTTTGGGATGGCTACACCTTC. It is translated as CATGQGRFWDGYTF.

This rearrangement joins TRBV27 to TRBJ1-1; 7 positions match TRBD1. V trimming: 6 bases; J trimming: 4 bases; junction bases outside the gene matches: 8. Germline CDR1 and CDR2: MNHEY and SMNVEV (reference sequence). The CDR3 loop spans 14 amino acids. As DNA, the CDR3 is TGTGCCAGCAGAGATGGACAGGTGACCACTGAAGCTTTCTTT. Amino acid sequence: CASRDGQVTTEAFF.

The CDR3 region has the DNA TGTGCCAGCAGCTTAGTGAGGGACAGGGACACTGAAGCTTTCTTT. This translates into CASSLVRDRDTEAFF. This chain connects TRBV13 to TRBJ1-1; 9 bases are shared with TRBD1. J lost 3 bases, V lost 1 base, and 3 bases had no gene match. CDR1 PRHDT and CDR2 FYEKMQ come from the germline V gene (reference sequence). The CDR3 has 15 residues.

Worth noting for this clone: At one end, the junction sequence differs from germline, possibly due to a read error. The gene calls are TRBV7-7 and TRBJ2-1; D gene unclear. The length of the CDR3 is 15 residues. The germline gives CDR1 SSHAT, CDR2 FNYEAQ (reference sequence). The CDR3 region is CASSSVTAAYNEQFF. Written as DNA, the CDR3 is TGTGCTAGCAGCTCCGTTACAGCAGCCTACAATGAGCAGTTCTTC.

This clone was observed a single time. The chain employs TRBV6-5 and TRBJ1-1; 8 nucleotides agree with TRBD1. Germline values: CDR1 MNHEY, CDR2 SVGAGI. This CDR3 contains 14 residues. After removal of 5 bases from V and 4 bases from J, the junction contained 6 bases not matched to a gene. CDR3 in amino acids: CASSRQGMSTEAFF. As DNA, the CDR3 is TGTGCCAGCAGTCGACAGGGGATGAGCACTGAAGCTTTCTTT.

This clone was observed once. The chain recombines TRBV6-5 with TRBJ1-4, with 9 positions matching TRBD1. V lost 7 bases and J lost 3; bases outside the gene matches: 3. CDR3 size: 14 residues. Germline CDR1 MNHEY, CDR2 SVGAGI. The CDR3 protein is CASTGQGANEKLFF. For the CDR3, the DNA is TGTGCCAGCACGGGACAGGGCGCTAATGAAAAACTGTTTTTT.